This T cell receptor (beta chain) was found in a study of control samples from healthy donors and cancer patients. V dropped 5 bases and J dropped 0 bases, with 16 bases sitting between them. The CDR3 is 16 residues long. From germline, CDR1 is SEHNR and CDR2 FQNEAQ (reference sequence). TCRdb's table, derived via immunoSEQ multiplex PCR, lists solely in-frame clones and lacks some. The data show approximately 150,000 clones, with 80% to 95% seen just once and around 2% held by the top ten. V and J are TRBV7-9 and TRBJ1-2; D is possibly TRBD1 (6 bases). The sequenced sample was blood. The TCR sequence derives from a middle-aged woman in good health. CDR3 residues: CASSLSTGSPNYGYTF. CDR3 bases: TGTGCCAGCAGCCTCAGCACAGGGTCCCCTAACTATGGCTACACCTTC.